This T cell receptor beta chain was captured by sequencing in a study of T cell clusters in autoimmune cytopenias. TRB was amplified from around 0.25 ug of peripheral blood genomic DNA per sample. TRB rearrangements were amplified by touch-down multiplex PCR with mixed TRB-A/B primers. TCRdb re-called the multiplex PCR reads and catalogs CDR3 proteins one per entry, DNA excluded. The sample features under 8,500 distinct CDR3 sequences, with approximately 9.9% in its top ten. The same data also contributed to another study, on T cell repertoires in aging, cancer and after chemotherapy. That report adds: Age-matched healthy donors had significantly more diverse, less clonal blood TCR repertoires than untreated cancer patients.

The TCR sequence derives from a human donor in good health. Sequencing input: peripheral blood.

CDR3 region: CASSYDNRRALNTEAFF. J is TRBJ1-1 and V is TRBV6-6. The CDR3 extends over 17 amino acids. Germline CDR1 MNHNY, CDR2 SVGAGI (reference sequence).